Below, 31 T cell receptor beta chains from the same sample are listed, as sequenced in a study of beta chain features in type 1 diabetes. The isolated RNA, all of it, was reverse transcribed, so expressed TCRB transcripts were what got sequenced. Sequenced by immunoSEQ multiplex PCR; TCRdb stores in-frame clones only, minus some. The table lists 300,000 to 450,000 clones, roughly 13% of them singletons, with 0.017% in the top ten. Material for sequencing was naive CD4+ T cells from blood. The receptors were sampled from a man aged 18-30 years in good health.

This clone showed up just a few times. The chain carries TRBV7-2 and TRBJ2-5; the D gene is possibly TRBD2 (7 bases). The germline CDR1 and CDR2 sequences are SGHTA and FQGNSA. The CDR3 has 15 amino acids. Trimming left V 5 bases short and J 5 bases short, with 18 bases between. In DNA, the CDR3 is TGTGCCAGCAGCCGAGAGGGAGGGACACGGGAGACCCAGTACTTC. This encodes CASSREGGTRETQYF. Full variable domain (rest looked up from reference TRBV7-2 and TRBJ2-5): GAGVSQSPSNKVTEKGKDVELRCDPISGHTALYWYRQSLGQGLEFLIYFQGNSAPDKSGLPSDRFSAERTGGSVSTLTIQRTQQEDSAVYLCASSREGGTRETQYFGPGTRLLVL.

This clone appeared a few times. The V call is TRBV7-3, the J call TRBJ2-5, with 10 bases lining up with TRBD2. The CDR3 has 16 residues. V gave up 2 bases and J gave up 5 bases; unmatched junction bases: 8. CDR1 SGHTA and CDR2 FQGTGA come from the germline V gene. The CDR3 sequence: CASSLASGRALETQYF. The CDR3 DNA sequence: TGTGCCAGCAGCTTAGCGAGCGGGAGGGCCCTGGAGACCCAGTACTTC.

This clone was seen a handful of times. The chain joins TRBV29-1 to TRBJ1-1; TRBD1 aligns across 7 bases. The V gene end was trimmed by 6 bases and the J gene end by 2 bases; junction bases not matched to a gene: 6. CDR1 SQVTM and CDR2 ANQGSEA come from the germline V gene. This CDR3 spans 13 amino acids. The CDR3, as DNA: TGCAGCGTCTTGGGACAGCTCAACACTGAAGCTTTCTTT. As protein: CSVLGQLNTEAFF.

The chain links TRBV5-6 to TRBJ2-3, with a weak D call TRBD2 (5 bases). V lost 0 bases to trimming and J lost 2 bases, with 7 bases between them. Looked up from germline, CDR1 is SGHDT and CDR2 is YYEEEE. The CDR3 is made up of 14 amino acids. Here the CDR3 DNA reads TGTGCCAGCAGCTTGGGGACTCTCACAGATACGCAGTATTTT. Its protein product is CASSLGTLTDTQYF.

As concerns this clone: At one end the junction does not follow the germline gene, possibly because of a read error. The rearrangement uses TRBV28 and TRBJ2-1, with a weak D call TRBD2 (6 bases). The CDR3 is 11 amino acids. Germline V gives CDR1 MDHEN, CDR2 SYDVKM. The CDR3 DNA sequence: TGTGCCAGCAGTTCTGGCGGGGTTGGTCTCTTC. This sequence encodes CASSSGGVGLF.

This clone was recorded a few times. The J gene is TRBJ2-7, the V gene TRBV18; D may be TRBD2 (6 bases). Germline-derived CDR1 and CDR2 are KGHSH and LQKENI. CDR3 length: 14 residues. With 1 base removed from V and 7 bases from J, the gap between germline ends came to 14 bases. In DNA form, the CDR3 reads TGTGCCAGCTCACCACTGACGGGAGTTAGTGAGCAGTACTTC. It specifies CASSPLTGVSEQYF. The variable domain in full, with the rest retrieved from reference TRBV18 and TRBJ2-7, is NAGVMQNPRHLVRRRGQEARLRCSPMKGHSHVYWYRQLPEEGLKFMVYLQKENIIDESGMPKERFSAEFPKEGPSILRIQQVVRGDSAAYFCASSPLTGVSEQYFGPGTRLTVT.

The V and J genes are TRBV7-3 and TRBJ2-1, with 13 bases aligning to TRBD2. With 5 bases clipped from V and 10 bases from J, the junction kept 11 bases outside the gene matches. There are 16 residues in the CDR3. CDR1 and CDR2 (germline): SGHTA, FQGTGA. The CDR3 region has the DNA TGTGCCAGCAGCCCCCTACTAGCGGGAGGGCAATGGGAGCAGTTCTTC. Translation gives CASSPLLAGGQWEQFF.

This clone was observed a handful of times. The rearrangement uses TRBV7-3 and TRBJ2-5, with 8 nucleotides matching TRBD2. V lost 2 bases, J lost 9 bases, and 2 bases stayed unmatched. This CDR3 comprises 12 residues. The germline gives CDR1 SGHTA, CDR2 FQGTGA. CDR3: CASSLAGRAQYF. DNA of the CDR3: TGTGCCAGCAGCTTAGCCGGGAGGGCCCAGTACTTC. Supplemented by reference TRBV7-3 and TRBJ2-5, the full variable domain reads GAGVSQTPSNKVTEKGKYVELRCDPISGHTALYWYRQSLGQGPEFLIYFQGTGAADDSGLPNDRFFAVRPEGSVSTLKIQRTERGDSAVYLCASSLAGRAQYFGPGTRLLVL.

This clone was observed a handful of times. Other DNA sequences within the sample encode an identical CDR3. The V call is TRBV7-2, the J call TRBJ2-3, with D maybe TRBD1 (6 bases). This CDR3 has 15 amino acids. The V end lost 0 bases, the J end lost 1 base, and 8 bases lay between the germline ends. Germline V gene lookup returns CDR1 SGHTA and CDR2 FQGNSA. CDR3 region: CASSLAAGGTDTQYF. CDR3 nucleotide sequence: TGTGCCAGCAGCTTAGCGGCAGGGGGCACAGATACGCAGTATTTT.

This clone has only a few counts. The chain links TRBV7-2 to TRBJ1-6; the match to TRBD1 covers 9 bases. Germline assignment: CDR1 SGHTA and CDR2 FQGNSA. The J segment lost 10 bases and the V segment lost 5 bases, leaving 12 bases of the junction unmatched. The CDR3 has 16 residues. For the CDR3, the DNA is TGTGCCAGCAGCCCCCAACAGGACAGGGGTAACTCACCCCTCCACTTT. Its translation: CASSPQQDRGNSPLHF.

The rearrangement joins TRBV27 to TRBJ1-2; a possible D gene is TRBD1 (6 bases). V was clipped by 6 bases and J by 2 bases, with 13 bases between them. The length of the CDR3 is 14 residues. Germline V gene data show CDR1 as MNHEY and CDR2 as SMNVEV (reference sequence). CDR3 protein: CASSAWGGNYGYTF. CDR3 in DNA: TGTGCCAGCAGCGCTTGGGGGGGCAACTATGGCTACACCTTC.

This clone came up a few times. This CDR3 is CASSTATGVVTEAFF. The DNA of the CDR3 is TGTGCCAGTAGTACCGCGACAGGGGTGGTCACTGAAGCTTTCTTT. This sequence joins TRBV19 and TRBJ1-1; 8 bases line up with TRBD1. This CDR3 region has 15 residues. Germline trimming cut 4 bases from V and 4 bases from J; bases unmatched to any gene: 8. Germline V gene lookup returns CDR1 LNHDA and CDR2 SQIVND (reference sequence).

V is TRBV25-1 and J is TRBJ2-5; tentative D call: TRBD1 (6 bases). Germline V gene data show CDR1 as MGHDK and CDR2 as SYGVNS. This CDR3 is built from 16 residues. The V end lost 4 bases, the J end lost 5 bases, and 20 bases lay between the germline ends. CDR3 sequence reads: CASSGAPRGVGETQYF. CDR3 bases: TGTGCCAGCAGTGGGGCTCCCAGGGGCGTCGGGGAGACCCAGTACTTC.

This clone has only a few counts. This chain's CDR3 is CASSFSGPTDTQYF. CDR3 nucleotides: TGTGCCAGCAGCTTTAGCGGGCCCACAGATACGCAGTATTTT. The V and J genes are TRBV7-9 and TRBJ2-3; 7 bases are a match to TRBD2. In germline, CDR1 is SEHNR, CDR2 FQNEAQ (reference sequence). V gave up 3 bases and J gave up 2 bases; unmatched junction bases: 2. The CDR3 spans 14 residues. The complete variable domain, with remaining parts taken from reference TRBV7-9 and TRBJ2-3, reads DTGVSQNPRHKITKRGQNVTFRCDPISEHNRLYWYRQTLGQGPEFLTYFQNEAQLEKSRLLSDRFSAERPKGSFSTLEIQRTEQGDSAMYLCASSFSGPTDTQYFGPGTRLTVL.

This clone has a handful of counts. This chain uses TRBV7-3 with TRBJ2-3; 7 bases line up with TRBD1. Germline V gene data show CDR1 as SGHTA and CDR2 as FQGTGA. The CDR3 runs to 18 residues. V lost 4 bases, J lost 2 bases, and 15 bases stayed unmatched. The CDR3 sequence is CASSSPEWDSKHTDTQYF. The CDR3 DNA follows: TGTGCCAGCAGCTCCCCTGAATGGGACAGCAAGCACACAGATACGCAGTATTTT.

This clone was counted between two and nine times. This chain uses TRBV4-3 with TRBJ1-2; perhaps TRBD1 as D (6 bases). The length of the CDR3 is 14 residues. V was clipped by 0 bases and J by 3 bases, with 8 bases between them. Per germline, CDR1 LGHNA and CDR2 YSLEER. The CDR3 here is CASSQEPGDYGYTF. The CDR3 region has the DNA TGCGCCAGCAGCCAAGAACCAGGGGACTATGGCTACACCTTC.

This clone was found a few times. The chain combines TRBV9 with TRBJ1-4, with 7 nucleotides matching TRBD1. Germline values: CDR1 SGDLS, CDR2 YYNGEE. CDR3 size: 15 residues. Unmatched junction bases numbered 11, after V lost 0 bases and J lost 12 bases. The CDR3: CASSVVPSGTEELFF. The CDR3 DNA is TGTGCCAGCAGCGTAGTCCCTTCCGGGACAGAGGAACTGTTTTTT. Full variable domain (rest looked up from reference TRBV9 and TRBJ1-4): DSGVTQTPKHLITATGQRVTLRCSPRSGDLSVYWYQQSLDQGLQFLIQYYNGEERAKGNILERFSAQQFPDLHSELNLSSLELGDSALYFCASSVVPSGTEELFFGSGTQLSVL.

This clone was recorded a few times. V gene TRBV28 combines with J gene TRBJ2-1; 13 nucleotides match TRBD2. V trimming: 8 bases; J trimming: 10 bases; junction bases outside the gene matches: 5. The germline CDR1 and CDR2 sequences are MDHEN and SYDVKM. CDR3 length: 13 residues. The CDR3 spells CASRTSGRVEQFF. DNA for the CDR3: TGTGCCAGCCGGACTAGCGGGAGAGTAGAGCAGTTCTTC.

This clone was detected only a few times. Here the CDR3 reads CASSVLAGGRTDTQYF. The DNA for the CDR3 is TGTGCCAGCAGCGTTTTAGCGGGGGGACGCACAGATACGCAGTATTTT. V and J are TRBV9 and TRBJ2-3; 10 positions match TRBD2. With 2 bases clipped from V and 1 base from J, the junction kept 4 bases outside the gene matches. Germline CDR1 and CDR2: SGDLS and YYNGEE. This CDR3 spans 16 amino acids.

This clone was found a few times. The CDR3 loop reads CASSWSRDSLQFF. CDR3 coding DNA: TGCGCCAGCAGCTGGTCCCGGGACTCGTTACAGTTCTTC. V gene TRBV5-1 combines with J gene TRBJ2-1; a possible D gene is TRBD2 (6 bases). Germline lookup yields CDR1 SGHRS and CDR2 YFSETQ. The CDR3 spans 13 residues. The ends were cut back, 3 bases at V and 13 bases at J, with 17 bases in the middle. The whole variable domain, remainder taken from reference TRBV5-1 and TRBJ2-1, is KAGVTQTPRYLIKTRGQQVTLSCSPISGHRSVSWYQQTPGQGLQFLFEYFSETQRNKGNFPGRFSGRQFSNSRSEMNVSTLELGDSALYLCASSWSRDSLQFFGPGTRLTVL.

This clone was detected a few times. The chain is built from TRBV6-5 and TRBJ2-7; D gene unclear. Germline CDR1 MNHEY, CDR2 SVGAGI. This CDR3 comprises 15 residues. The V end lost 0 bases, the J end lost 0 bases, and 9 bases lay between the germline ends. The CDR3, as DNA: TGTGCCAGCAGTTACTCGAGGCAGATCTCCTACGAGCAGTACTTC. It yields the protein CASSYSRQISYEQYF.

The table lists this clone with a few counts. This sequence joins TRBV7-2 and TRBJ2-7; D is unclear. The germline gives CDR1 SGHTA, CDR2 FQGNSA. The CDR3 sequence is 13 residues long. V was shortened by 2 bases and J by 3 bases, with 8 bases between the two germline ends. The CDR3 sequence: CASSLLGIYEQYF. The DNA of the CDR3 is TGTGCCAGCAGCTTATTGGGCATCTACGAGCAGTACTTC.

This CDR3 is CASSVTTLPSYEQYF. CDR3 in DNA: TGTGCCAGCAGTGTGACGACACTGCCTTCCTACGAGCAGTACTTC. The chain couples TRBV2 to TRBJ2-7; D ambiguous. With 4 bases removed from V and 1 base from J, the gap between germline ends came to 14 bases. Looked up from germline, CDR1 is SNHLY and CDR2 is FYNNEI. The CDR3 length is 15 residues.

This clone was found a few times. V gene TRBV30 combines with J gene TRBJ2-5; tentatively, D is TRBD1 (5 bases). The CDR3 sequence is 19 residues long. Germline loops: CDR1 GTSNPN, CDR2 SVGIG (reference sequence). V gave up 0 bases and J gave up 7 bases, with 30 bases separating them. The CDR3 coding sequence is TGTGCCTGGAGTGTACGTAGGATCTCCTGGGTTAGGACAAGAAGGACCCAGTACTTC. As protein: CAWSVRRISWVRTRRTQYF.

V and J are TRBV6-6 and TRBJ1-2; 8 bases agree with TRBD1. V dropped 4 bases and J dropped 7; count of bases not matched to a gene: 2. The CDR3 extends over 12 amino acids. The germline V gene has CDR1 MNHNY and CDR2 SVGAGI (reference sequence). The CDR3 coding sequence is TGTGCCAGCAGTTTCGACAGGGGTGGCTACACCTTC. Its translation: CASSFDRGGYTF.

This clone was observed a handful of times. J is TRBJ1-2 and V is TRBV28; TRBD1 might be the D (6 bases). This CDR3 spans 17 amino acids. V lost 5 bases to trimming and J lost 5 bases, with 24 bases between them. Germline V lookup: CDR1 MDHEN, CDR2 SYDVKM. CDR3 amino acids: CASSQSSGTNEGYGYTF. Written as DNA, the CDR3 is TGTGCCAGCAGTCAATCATCCGGGACAAATGAGGGGTATGGCTACACCTTC.

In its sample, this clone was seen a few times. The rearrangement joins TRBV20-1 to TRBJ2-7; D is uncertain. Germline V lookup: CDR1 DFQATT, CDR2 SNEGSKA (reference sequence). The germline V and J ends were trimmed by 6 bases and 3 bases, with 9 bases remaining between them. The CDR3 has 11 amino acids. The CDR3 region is CSAEINYEQYF. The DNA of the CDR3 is TGCAGTGCCGAGATAAACTACGAGCAGTACTTC.

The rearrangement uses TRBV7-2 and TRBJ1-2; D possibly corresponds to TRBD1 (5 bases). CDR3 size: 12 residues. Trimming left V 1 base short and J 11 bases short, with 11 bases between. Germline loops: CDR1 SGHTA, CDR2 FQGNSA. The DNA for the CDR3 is TGTGCCAGCAGCTTAGTGGGGCTCGGTTACACCTTC. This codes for CASSLVGLGYTF.

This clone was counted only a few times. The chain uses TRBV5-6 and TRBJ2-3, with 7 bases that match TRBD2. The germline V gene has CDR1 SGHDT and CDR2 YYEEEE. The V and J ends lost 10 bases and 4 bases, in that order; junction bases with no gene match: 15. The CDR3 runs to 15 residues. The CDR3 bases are TGTGCCTCCAGCAAGGCGGGAGTAGGCGCAGATACGCAGTATTTT. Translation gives CASSKAGVGADTQYF.

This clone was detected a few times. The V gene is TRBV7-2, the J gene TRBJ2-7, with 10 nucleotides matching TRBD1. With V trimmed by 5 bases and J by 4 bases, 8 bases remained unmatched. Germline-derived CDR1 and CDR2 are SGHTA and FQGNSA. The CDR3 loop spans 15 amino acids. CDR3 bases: TGTGCCAGCAGCCATCGGACAGGGGGAAGGTACGAGCAGTACTTC. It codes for CASSHRTGGRYEQYF.

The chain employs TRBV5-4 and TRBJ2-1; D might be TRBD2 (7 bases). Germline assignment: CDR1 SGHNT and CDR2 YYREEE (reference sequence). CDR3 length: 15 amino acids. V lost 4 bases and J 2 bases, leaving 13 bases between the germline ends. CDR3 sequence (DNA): TGTGCCAGCAGCCACGCGGGGGCTCCCTACAATGAGCAGTTCTTC. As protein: CASSHAGAPYNEQFF.